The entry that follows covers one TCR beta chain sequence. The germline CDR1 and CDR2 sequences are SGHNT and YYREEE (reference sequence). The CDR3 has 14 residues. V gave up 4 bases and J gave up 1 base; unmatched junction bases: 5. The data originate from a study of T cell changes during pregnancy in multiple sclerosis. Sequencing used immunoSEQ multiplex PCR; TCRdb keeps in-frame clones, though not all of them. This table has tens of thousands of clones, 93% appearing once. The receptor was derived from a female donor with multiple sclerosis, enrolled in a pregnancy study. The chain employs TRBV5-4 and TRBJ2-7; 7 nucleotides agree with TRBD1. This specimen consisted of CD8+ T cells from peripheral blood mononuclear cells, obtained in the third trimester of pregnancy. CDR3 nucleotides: TGTGCCAGCAGCCCTTCGGGACAGTCCTACGAGCAGTACTTC. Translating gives CASSPSGQSYEQYF.